Listed below are T cell receptor beta chains from one sample, sequenced in a study of CD8+CD57+ T cells in acquired aplastic anemia. Using its own MiXCR run on the reads, TCRdb lists one record per CDR3 protein. The data show some 200,000 distinct CDR3 sequences, approximately 48% seen once. Sequencing was carried out using sorted CD4+, CD8+, or CD8+CD57+ T cells (not recorded which) from PBMCs. These receptors were taken from a human donor with aplastic anemia. CDR3s leave out the opening cysteine and the closing phenylalanine or tryptophan.

TRBV25-1	TRBJ1-2	ASSALDSFNYGYT
TRBV30	TRBJ2-7	AWRREGKQY
TRBV7-7	TRBJ2-5	ASSPGQGGETQY
TRBV4-2	TRBJ1-5	ASSSRDRTRSNQPQH
TRBV20-1	TRBJ2-3	SVRTGGTDTQY
TRBV2	TRBJ1-1	ASKISGFGTEAF
TRBV5-1	TRBJ1-5	ASSLEPGSNQPQH
TRBV6-5	TRBJ2-7	ASSSGTGLTKQY
TRBV5-1	TRBJ2-7	ASSLETGGPGFEQY
TRBV11-3	TRBJ2-3	ASTSPRGPKAWDRCTQY
TRBV5-4	TRBJ2-1	ASSAKLGNNEQF
TRBV30	TRBJ2-5	AWSVPTGGPPGTQY
TRBV20-1	TRBJ2-7	SATTSASYEQY
TRBV5-5	TRBJ1-1	ASSWGRGSDTEAF
TRBV7-3	TRBJ2-4	ASSLDFKNIQY
TRBV6-5	TRBJ2-5	ASSYSITVKETQY
TRBV7-8	TRBJ2-7	ASSLEGSLSYEQY
TRBV15	TRBJ2-2	ATSRDRGWTGELF
TRBV2	TRBJ1-6	ASRQGPVDSPLH
TRBV7-9	TRBJ2-1	ASSREGAQF
TRBV5-1	TRBJ1-1	ASSLFGAGNTEAF
TRBV15	TRBJ1-6	ATSRVRGDLPLH
TRBV6-5	TRBJ2-7	ASSYSRQYSYEQY
TRBV20-1	TRBJ2-2	SARDSGLNTGELF
TRBV29-1	TRBJ2-5	SGGQGVETQY
TRBV15	TRBJ2-5	ATSRTGTSVY
TRBV10-3	TRBJ2-7	AITRDTAYEQY